This TCR beta chain was profiled in a study of post-analysis software for immune sequencing data. Findings and limits, study-wide: Among about 5 TRBV segments more frequent in patients than controls were TRBV5-6, TRBV5-1 and TRBV20-1. Those samples that were prepared in the same batch co-clustered strongly by F measure. Diversity measured as normalized Chao1 was significantly lower in multiple sclerosis patients than in controls.

The germline CDR1 and CDR2 sequences are MNHEY and SVGAGI. The J segment lost 2 bases and the V segment lost 0 bases, leaving 4 bases of the junction unmatched. CDR3 length equals 15 residues. Many counts were recorded for this clonotype. What it recognizes is unknown. TCR beta cDNA libraries included unique molecular identifiers. TCRdb redid the calling of the PCR reads with MiXCR, one entry per CDR3 protein. In the table there are 650,000 to 850,000 distinct CDR3 sequences, just over 45% of which are singletons. The sequence came from a girl under 18 with multiple sclerosis. The sample was blood. The rearrangement uses TRBV6-5 and TRBJ2-7; the match to TRBD2 covers 7 bases. The CDR3 here is CASSYSSLAAYEQYF. The CDR3 DNA follows: TGTGCCAGCAGTTACTCGTCGCTAGCGGCCTACGAGCAGTACTTC.